Here is one TCR beta chain with its context. This sample was taken from a study of blood T cell repertoires in COVID-19. Method: immunoSEQ multiplex PCR; TCRdb's copy keeps in-frame clones and lacks some. The profile covers fewer than 110,000 clones, with around 80% appearing a single time and 4.3% taken by the ten largest. This CDR3 is built from 15 residues. Germline loops: CDR1 SGHNT, CDR2 YENEEA. The J segment lost 3 bases and the V segment lost 3 bases, leaving 4 bases of the junction unmatched. The clonotype originates from a man in his 70s with acute or convalescent COVID-19. The chain carries TRBV11-3 and TRBJ2-3; 9 nucleotides agree with TRBD1. Sequences were obtained from peripheral blood. The CDR3 nucleotides are TGTGCCAGCAGCTTGGGTGACAGGGGGACAGATACGCAGTATTTT. Its protein product is CASSLGDRGTDTQYF.